This T cell receptor beta chain was identified in a study of blood T cell repertoires in COVID-19. Under the authors' procedure: Nucleated cell number was recorded as an estimate derived from reference gene primer amplification. TCRdb's copy holds only in-frame clones and misses some; the assay was immunoSEQ multiplex PCR. That table supplies the V and J calls and clone size; D and trimming were determined from the DNA. The table has some 180,000 clones, around 82% seen once; the top ten hold approximately 4.7%. V was shortened by 2 bases and J by 1 base, with 6 bases between the two germline ends. This CDR3 is built from 13 residues. The germline gives CDR1 SGHRS, CDR2 YFSETQ.

Sequencing input: PBMCs or T cells enriched from blood (not recorded which). The TCR sequence derives from a woman aged 60-70 years with acute COVID-19. This sequence joins TRBV5-1 and TRBJ1-1; unclear D gene. The CDR3 sequence is CASSLEGNTEAFF. The CDR3 DNA sequence: TGCGCCAGCAGCTTAGAGGGGAACACTGAAGCTTTCTTT.